The 15 T cell receptor beta chains in this list originate from one sample, sequenced in a study of T-cell memory formation after mild COVID-19. MiXCR, run by TCRdb on the 5' RACE reads, gives a single entry per CDR3 protein. The top ten hold 2% to 2.5% of the sample, which has around 200,000 distinct CDR3 sequences, approximately 16% seen once. The source material was PBMCs or a T cell subset sorted from them (not recorded which). All receptors derive from an adult woman who had mild COVID-19 (a few samples of this study predate the infection). Cell type and time point are not known.

Ten or more counts support this clonotype. J is TRBJ1-2 and V is TRBV7-2; D unclear. The CDR3 runs to 13 residues. Germline lookup yields CDR1 SGHTA and CDR2 FQGNSA. Between the trimmed V and J ends, which lost 6 bases and 1 base, there was a span of 9 bases. CDR3 nucleotides: TGTGCCAGCAGTGTCGAGGGTAACTATGGCTACACCTTC. As protein: CASSVEGNYGYTF.

The chain recombines TRBV20-1 with TRBJ2-7; the D gene is possibly TRBD2 (5 bases). The germline gives CDR1 DFQATT, CDR2 SNEGSKA (reference sequence). Deletions cut 2 bases from V and 3 bases from J, with 5 bases between. This CDR3 comprises 11 residues. For the CDR3, the DNA is TGCAGTGCTAGACGGGACTACGAGCAGTACTTC. It translates to CSARRDYEQYF.

This clonotype was detected a few times. V and J are TRBV6-2 or TRBV6-3 and TRBJ2-1, with 8 bases identical to TRBD2. The germline V gene encodes CDR1 MNHEY and CDR2 SVGEGT. This CDR3 is 16 amino acids long. The V gene end was trimmed by 4 bases and the J gene end by 7 bases; junction bases not matched to a gene: 12. CDR3 DNA: TGTGCCAGCAGTTCCACCGGGACTAGTTTTAATAATGAGCAGTTCTTC. Translation gives CASSSTGTSFNNEQFF.

This sequence joins TRBV7-3 and TRBJ1-1; 12 nucleotides line up with TRBD1. Germline lookup yields CDR1 SGHTA and CDR2 FQGTGA. This CDR3 contains 13 residues. V lost 4 bases, J lost 10 bases, and 4 bases stayed unmatched. The chain's CDR3 is CASSSGDRGRAFF. The CDR3 region has the DNA TGTGCCAGCAGCTCAGGGGACAGGGGGCGAGCTTTCTTT.

This clonotype was seen a handful of times. This sequence joins TRBV2 and TRBJ2-7, with 7 bases identical to TRBD2. Germline trimming cut 9 bases from V and 0 bases from J; bases unmatched to any gene: 8. From germline, CDR1 is SNHLY and CDR2 FYNNEI. The CDR3 contains 14 residues. The CDR3 here is CARQRAGDSYEQYF. The CDR3 nucleotides read TGTGCCAGACAGAGGGCGGGGGACTCCTACGAGCAGTACTTC.

This clonotype was observed a few times. V and J are TRBV5-5 and TRBJ2-5; 8 nucleotides align to TRBD2. J gave up 2 bases and V 0 bases, and 3 bases lay outside the gene matches. Germline V gives CDR1 SGHKS, CDR2 YYEKEE (reference sequence). This CDR3 comprises 15 residues. The DNA for the CDR3 is TGTGCCAGCAGCTTGGCCGCTAGCGGGCAAGAGACCCAGTACTTC. It is translated as CASSLAASGQETQYF.

This clonotype was counted a few times. The chain recombines TRBV29-1 with TRBJ2-5; a weak D match, TRBD1 (7 bases). Germline-derived CDR1 and CDR2 are SQVTM and ANQGSEA. CDR3 length: 14 residues. V was shortened by 7 bases and J by 0 bases, with 15 bases between the two germline ends. CDR3 nucleotides: TGCAGCGGGAGGGAGACAGGGTACCAAGAGACCCAGTACTTC. Translated: CSGRETGYQETQYF.

The rearrangement joins TRBV5-1 to TRBJ2-2; a possible D gene is TRBD1 (6 bases). Deletions cut 0 bases from V and 0 bases from J, with 18 bases between. This CDR3 has 19 residues. Germline CDR1 and CDR2: SGHRS and YFSETQ. CDR3 sequence: CASSLGLGQRGANTGELFF. As DNA, the CDR3 is TGCGCCAGCAGCTTGGGACTCGGACAGCGTGGGGCGAACACCGGGGAGCTGTTTTTT.

The gene calls are TRBV30 and TRBJ1-1; TRBD1 aligns across 8 bases. Germline V gene lookup returns CDR1 GTSNPN and CDR2 SVGIG (reference sequence). V lost 5 bases to trimming and J lost 0 bases; unmatched junction nucleotides: 2. The CDR3 extends over 13 amino acids. CDR3 bases: TGTGCCTGGGACAGGGGCCTGAACACTGAAGCTTTCTTT. Translation: CAWDRGLNTEAFF.

The chain recombines TRBV7-2 with TRBJ2-3, with no clear D. Germline lookup yields CDR1 SGHTA and CDR2 FQGNSA. This CDR3 has 15 amino acids. Trimming shortened V by 0 bases and J by 1 base, and 8 bases separated the two germline ends. CDR3 region: CASSLAGYGTDTQYF. The CDR3 bases are TGTGCCAGCAGCTTAGCAGGGTATGGCACAGATACGCAGTATTTT. The entire variable domain, with the rest obtained from reference TRBV7-2 and TRBJ2-3, is as follows: GAGVSQSPSNKVTEKGKDVELRCDPISGHTALYWYRQSLGQGLEFLIYFQGNSAPDKSGLPSDRFSAERTGGSVSTLTIQRTQQEDSAVYLCASSLAGYGTDTQYFGPGTRLTVL.

The chain is built from TRBV6-5 and TRBJ2-7, with TRBD2 matching 12 bases. The length of the CDR3 is 16 residues. Losses at the gene ends were 6 bases for V and 5 bases for J; bases not matched to a gene: 11. The germline gives CDR1 MNHEY, CDR2 SVGAGI. CDR3 amino acids: CASRPSGRAREDEQYF. In nucleotides, the CDR3 is TGTGCCAGCAGGCCTAGCGGGAGGGCCCGCGAGGACGAGCAGTACTTC.

V usage is TRBV20-1 and J usage is TRBJ2-3; D unclear. The length of the CDR3 is 13 residues. Per germline, CDR1 DFQATT and CDR2 SNEGSKA (reference sequence). V was shortened by 3 bases and J by 0 bases, with 7 bases between the two germline ends. The CDR3 loop reads CSASTLSTDTQYF. For the CDR3, the DNA is TGCAGTGCTAGCACTCTTAGCACAGATACGCAGTATTTT.

This clonotype was counted a few times. The rearrangement links TRBV5-6 to TRBJ1-2, with TRBD1 as a possible D gene (6 bases). The germline CDR1 and CDR2 sequences are SGHDT and YYEEEE. The CDR3 runs to 13 residues. V lost 0 bases, J lost 4 bases, and 7 bases lay in between. The CDR3: CASSLDRVYGYTF. The CDR3 nucleotides are TGTGCCAGCAGCTTGGACAGGGTCTATGGCTACACCTTC.

This sequence joins TRBV24-1 and TRBJ2-2; D is unclear. Germline V lookup: CDR1 KGHDR, CDR2 SFDVKD. Trimming took off 4 bases at V and 4 bases at J, with 6 bases between the two ends. The CDR3 consists of 13 residues. CDR3 in amino acids: CATSEGFTGELFF. DNA of the CDR3: TGTGCCACCAGTGAGGGGTTCACCGGGGAGCTGTTTTTT.

The chain links TRBV12-3 or TRBV12-4 to TRBJ1-2; D is perhaps TRBD1 (6 bases). This CDR3 is 12 amino acids long. V was pared by 7 bases and J by 7 bases, with 13 bases between. CDR3 sequence reads: CASNLGQSGYTF. In DNA form, the CDR3 reads TGTGCCAGCAACCTCGGACAGTCTGGCTACACCTTC.